This T cell receptor (beta chain) is from a study of CD8+ T cells in alopecia areata. The CDR3 runs to 14 residues. CDR1 SNHLY and CDR2 FYNNEI come from the germline V gene. V lost 8 bases and J lost 8; bases outside the gene matches: 6. RNA extraction was followed by reverse transcription into cDNA, which acted as the sequencing template. Generated by immunoSEQ multiplex PCR, the TCRdb table keeps only in-frame clones and is missing some. Of about 160,000 clones in the sample, around three fifths were seen once. Treatment indicated: oral pan-JAK inhibitor, 5-10 mg twice daily. Sorted out of PBMCs were CD4+ T cells and CD8+ T cells.

This receptor was obtained from a human donor with alopecia areata. This chain uses TRBV2 with TRBJ2-3; 14 bases fit TRBD2. The sample in question was CD4+ T cells sorted from blood, obtained at week 4, from a patient treated with tofacitinib. The CDR3 nucleotides are TGTGCCAGCGAGCGCGGGACTAGCGGGGGTACGCAGTATTTT. As protein: CASERGTSGGTQYF.